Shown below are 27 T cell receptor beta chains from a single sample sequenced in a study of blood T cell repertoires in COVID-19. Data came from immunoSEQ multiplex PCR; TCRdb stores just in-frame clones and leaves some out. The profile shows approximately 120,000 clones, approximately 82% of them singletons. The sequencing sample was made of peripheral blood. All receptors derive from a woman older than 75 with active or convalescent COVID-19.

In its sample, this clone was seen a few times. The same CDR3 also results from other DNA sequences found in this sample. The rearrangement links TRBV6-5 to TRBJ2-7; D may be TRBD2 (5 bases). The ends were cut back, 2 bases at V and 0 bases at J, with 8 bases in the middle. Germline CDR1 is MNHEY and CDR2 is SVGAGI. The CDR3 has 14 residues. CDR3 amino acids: CASSYEGSSYEQYF. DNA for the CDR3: TGTGCCAGCAGTTACGAGGGCAGCTCCTACGAGCAGTACTTC.

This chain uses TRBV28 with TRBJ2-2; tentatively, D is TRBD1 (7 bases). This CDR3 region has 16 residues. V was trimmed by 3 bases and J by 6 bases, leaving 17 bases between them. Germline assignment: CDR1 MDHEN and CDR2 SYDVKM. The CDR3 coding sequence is TGTGCCAGCAGTTTTCGGGGGACAGCTACGCCCGGGGAGCTGTTTTTT. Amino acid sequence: CASSFRGTATPGELFF. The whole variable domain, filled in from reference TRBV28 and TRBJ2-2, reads DVKVTQSSRYLVKRTGEKVFLECVQDMDHENMFWYRQDPGLGLRLIYFSYDVKMKEKGDIPEGYSVSREKKERFSLILESASTNQTSMYLCASSFRGTATPGELFFGEGSRLTVL.

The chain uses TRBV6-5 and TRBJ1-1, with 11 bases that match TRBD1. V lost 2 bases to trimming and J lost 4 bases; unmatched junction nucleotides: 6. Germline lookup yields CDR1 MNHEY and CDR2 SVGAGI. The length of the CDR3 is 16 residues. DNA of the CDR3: TGTGCCAGCAGTTACCTCTCGGGACAGGGGGGCACTGAAGCTTTCTTT. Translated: CASSYLSGQGGTEAFF.

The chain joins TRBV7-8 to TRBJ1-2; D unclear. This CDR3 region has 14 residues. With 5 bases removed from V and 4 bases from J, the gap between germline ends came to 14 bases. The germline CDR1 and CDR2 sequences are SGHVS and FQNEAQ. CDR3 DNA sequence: TGTGCCAGCAGCACCGTTCGGTTTGGCTATGGCTACACCTTC. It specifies CASSTVRFGYGYTF.

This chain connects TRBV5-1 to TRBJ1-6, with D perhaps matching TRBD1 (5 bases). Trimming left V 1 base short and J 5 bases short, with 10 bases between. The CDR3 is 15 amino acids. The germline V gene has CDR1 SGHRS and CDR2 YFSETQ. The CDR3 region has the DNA TGCGCCAGCAGCTTGCGGACATTAGATAATTCACCCCTCCACTTT. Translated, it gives CASSLRTLDNSPLHF.

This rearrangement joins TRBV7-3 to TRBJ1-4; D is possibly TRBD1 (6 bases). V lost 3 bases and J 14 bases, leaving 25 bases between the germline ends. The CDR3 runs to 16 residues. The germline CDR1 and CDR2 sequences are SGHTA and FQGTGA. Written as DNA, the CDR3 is TGTGCCAGCAGCTTGGTCTATCGGGACAACAACACCGGGCTGTTTTTT. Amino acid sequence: CASSLVYRDNNTGLFF.

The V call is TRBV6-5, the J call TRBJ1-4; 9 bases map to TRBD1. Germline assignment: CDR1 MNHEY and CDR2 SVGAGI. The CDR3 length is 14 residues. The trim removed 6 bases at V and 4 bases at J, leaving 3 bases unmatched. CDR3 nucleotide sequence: TGTGCCAGCAGCAGGACAGGGGTTAATGAAAAACTGTTTTTT. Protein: CASSRTGVNEKLFF.

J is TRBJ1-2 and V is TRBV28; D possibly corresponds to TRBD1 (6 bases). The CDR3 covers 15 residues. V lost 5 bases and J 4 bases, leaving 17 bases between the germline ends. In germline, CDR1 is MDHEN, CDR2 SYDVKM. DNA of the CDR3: TGTGCCAGCAGTGAAACAGGGCGGTCAGGCTATGGCTACACCTTC. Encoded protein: CASSETGRSGYGYTF.

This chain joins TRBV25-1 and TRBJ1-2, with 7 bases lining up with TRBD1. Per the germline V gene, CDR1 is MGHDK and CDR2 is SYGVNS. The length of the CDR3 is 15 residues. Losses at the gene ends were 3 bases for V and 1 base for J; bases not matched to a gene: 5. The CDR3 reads CASSDSGTDNYGYTF. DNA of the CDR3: TGTGCCAGCAGTGACTCCGGGACAGATAACTATGGCTACACCTTC.

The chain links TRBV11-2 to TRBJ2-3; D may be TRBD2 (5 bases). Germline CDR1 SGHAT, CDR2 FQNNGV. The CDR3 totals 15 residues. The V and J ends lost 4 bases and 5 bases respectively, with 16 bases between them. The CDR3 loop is CASSSTRIGVDTQYF. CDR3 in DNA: TGTGCCAGCAGCTCCACTAGAATTGGGGTAGATACGCAGTATTTT.

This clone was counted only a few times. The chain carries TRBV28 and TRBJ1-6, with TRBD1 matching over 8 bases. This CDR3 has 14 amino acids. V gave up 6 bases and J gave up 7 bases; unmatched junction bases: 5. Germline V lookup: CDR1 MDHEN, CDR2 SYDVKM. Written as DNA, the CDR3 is TGTGCCAGCAGCAGGACAGGGTGGAATTCACCCCTCCACTTT. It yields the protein CASSRTGWNSPLHF.

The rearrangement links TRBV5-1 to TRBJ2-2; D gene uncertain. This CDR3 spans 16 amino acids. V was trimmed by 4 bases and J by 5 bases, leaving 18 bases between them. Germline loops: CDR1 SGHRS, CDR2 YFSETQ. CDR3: CASSKSDNPSTGELFF. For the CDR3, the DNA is TGCGCCAGCAGCAAAAGTGACAATCCGAGTACCGGGGAGCTGTTTTTT.

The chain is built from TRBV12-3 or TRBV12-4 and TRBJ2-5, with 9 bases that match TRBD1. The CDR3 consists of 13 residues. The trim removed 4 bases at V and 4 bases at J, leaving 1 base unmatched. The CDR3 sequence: CASSYRGRETQYF. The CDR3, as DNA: TGTGCCAGCAGTTACAGGGGGCGAGAGACCCAGTACTTC.

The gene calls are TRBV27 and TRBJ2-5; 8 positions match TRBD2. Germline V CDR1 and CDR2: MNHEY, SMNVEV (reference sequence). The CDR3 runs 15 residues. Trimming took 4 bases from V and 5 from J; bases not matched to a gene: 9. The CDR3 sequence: CASSSWTSPRETQYF. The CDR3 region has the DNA TGTGCCAGCAGTTCTTGGACTAGCCCCAGGGAGACCCAGTACTTC.

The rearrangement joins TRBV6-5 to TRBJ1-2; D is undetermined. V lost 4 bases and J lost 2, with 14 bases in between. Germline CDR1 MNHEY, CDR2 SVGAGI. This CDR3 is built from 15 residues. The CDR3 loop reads CASSFDSSGNYGYTF. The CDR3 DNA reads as TGTGCCAGCAGTTTCGACTCGTCCGGGAACTATGGCTACACCTTC.

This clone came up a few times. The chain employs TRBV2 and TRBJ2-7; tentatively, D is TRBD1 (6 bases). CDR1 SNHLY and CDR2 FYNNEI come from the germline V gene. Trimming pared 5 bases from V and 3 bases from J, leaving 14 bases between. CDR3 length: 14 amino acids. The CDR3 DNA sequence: TGTGCCAGCAGTCAGGGGTTTACGGACTACGAGCAGTACTTC. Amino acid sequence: CASSQGFTDYEQYF.

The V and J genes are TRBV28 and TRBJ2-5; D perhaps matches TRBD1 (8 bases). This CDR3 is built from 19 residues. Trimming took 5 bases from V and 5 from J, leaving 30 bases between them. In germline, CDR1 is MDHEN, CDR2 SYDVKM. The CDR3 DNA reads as TGTGCCAGCAGTACTCCGGGACAGGTGTACGGGAGGTCAGGCGAGACCCAGTACTTC. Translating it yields CASSTPGQVYGRSGETQYF.

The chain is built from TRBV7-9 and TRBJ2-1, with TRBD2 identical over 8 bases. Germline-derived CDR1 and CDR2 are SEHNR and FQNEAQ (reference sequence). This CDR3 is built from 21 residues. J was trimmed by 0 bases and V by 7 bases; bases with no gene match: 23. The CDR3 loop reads CASTNQGTSGRPLSSYNEQFF. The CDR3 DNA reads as TGTGCCAGCACCAACCAAGGAACTAGCGGCAGACCCCTAAGCTCCTACAATGAGCAGTTCTTC. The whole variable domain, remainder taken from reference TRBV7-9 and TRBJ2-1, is DTGVSQNPRHKITKRGQNVTFRCDPISEHNRLYWYRQTLGQGPEFLTYFQNEAQLEKSRLLSDRFSAERPKGSFSTLEIQRTEQGDSAMYLCASTNQGTSGRPLSSYNEQFFGPGTRLTVL.

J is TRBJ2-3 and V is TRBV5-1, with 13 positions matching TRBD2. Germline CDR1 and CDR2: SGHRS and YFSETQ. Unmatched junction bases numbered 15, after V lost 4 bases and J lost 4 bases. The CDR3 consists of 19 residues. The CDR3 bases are TGCGCCAGCAGCCCGGACTGGACTAGCGGGAGAGGGGGGCCAGATACGCAGTATTTT. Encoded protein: CASSPDWTSGRGGPDTQYF.

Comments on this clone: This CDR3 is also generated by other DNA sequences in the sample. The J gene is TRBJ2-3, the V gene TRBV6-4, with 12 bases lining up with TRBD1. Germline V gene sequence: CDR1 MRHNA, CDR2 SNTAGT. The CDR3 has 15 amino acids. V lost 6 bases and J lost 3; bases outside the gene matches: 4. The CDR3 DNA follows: TGTGCCAGCAGCAAGGGACAGGGGGCGACAGATACGCAGTATTTT. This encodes CASSKGQGATDTQYF.

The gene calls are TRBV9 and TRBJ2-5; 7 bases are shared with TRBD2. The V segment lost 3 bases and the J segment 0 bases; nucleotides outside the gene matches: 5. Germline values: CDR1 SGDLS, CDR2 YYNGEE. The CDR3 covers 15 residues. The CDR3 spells CASSATSWYQETQYF. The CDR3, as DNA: TGTGCCAGCAGCGCGACTAGCTGGTACCAAGAGACCCAGTACTTC.

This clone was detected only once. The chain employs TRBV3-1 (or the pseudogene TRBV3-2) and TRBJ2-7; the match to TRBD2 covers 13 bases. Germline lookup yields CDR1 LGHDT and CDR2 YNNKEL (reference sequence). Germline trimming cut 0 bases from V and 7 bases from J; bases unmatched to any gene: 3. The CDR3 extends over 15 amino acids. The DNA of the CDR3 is TGTGCCAGCAGCCAAGAGGGACTAGCGGGAAAGGAGCAGTACTTC. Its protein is CASSQEGLAGKEQYF.

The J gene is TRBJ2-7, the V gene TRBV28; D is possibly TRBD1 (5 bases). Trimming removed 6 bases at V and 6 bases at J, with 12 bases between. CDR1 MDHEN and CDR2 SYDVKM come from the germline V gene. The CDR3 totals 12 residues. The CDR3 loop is CASSLGHFEQYF. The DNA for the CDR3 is TGTGCCAGCAGCCTAGGACACTTCGAGCAGTACTTC.

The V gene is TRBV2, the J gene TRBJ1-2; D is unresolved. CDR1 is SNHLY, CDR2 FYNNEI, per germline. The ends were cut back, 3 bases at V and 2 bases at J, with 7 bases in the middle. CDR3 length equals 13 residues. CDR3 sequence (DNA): TGTGCCAGCAGTGAGTTAGAGAACTATGGCTACACCTTC. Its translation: CASSELENYGYTF.

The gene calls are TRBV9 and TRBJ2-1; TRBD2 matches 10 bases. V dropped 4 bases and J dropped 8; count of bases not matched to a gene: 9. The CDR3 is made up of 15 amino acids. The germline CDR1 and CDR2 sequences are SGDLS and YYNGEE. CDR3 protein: CASSTQREGRYEQFF. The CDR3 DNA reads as TGTGCCAGCAGCACTCAGCGGGAGGGCCGATATGAGCAGTTCTTC.

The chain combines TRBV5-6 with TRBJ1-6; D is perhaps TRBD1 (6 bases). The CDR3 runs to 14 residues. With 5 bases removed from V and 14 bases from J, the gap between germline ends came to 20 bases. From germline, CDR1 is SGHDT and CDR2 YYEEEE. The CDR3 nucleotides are TGTGCCAGCAGGGGAATACAGGGTGGTTCTACCCTCCACTTT. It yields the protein CASRGIQGGSTLHF.

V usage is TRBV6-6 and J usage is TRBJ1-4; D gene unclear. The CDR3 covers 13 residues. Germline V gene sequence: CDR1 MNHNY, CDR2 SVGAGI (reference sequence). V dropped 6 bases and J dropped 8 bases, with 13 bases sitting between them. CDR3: CASRINPREKLFF. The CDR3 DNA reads TGTGCCAGCAGGATCAACCCTAGGGAAAAACTGTTTTTT.